The 8 T cell receptor beta chains listed next were all sequenced from one sample in a study of response to subunit inactivated influenza vaccine. TCRdb reanalysed the RT-PCR reads using MiXCR and keeps one entry per CDR3 protein. The sample holds hundreds of thousands of distinct CDR3 sequences, about 11% seen once. The same sample was also used in a study of T cells expressing NK-cell markers. That report adds: Libraries used 5'RACE template switching adding universal primer site and UMIs.

The input for sequencing was PBMCs from blood, taken on the day of vaccination. Receptor source: a man aged 50 to 59 who received an inactivated influenza vaccine.

A few counts support this clonotype. The genes are TRBV4-2 and TRBJ2-3, with a possible D match to TRBD1 (7 bases). This CDR3 region has 18 residues. CDR1 is LGHNA and CDR2 is YNFKEQ in the germline V gene. V gave up 0 bases and J gave up 1 base, with 17 bases separating them. CDR3 DNA: TGTGCCAGCAGCCAAGATCCCTCCGGCAGGGGGGGCACAGATACGCAGTATTTT. Translation: CASSQDPSGRGGTDTQYF.

This clonotype was seen at least ten times. This chain links TRBV29-1 with TRBJ2-7; D is unclear. Germline V gene data show CDR1 as SQVTM and CDR2 as ANQGSEA. The V and J ends lost 1 base and 2 bases respectively, with 9 bases between them. This CDR3 has 13 residues. The CDR3 protein is CSVEVRSTYEQYF. As DNA, the CDR3 is TGCAGCGTTGAAGTCAGGAGTACCTACGAGCAGTACTTC.

This clonotype appeared a few times. The V call is TRBV18, the J call TRBJ2-7; a weak D match, TRBD1 (5 bases). CDR1 is KGHSH, CDR2 LQKENI, per germline. There are 17 residues in the CDR3. Trimming pared 0 bases from V and 3 bases from J, leaving 18 bases between. CDR3 nucleotide sequence: TGTGCCAGCTCACCACCTAATCGGCAGGGAATTTTCTACGAGCAGTACTTC. Its translation is CASSPPNRQGIFYEQYF.

The chain joins TRBV7-2 to TRBJ2-5; D unclear. The CDR3 runs to 13 residues. Germline assignment: CDR1 SGHTA and CDR2 FQGNSA. Trimming shortened V by 5 bases and J by 1 base, and 8 bases separated the two germline ends. This chain's CDR3 is CASSPPLQETQYF. CDR3 in DNA: TGTGCCAGCAGCCCTCCCCTCCAAGAGACCCAGTACTTC.

In this sample, this clonotype turned up a few times. J is TRBJ2-2 and V is TRBV6-1; TRBD2 agrees at 10 bases. The CDR3 extends over 14 amino acids. Germline V gives CDR1 MNHNS, CDR2 SASEGT. Germline trimming cut 8 bases from V and 3 bases from J; bases unmatched to any gene: 3. CDR3 region: CASQGLADTGELFF. The CDR3 nucleotides read TGTGCCAGCCAAGGACTAGCGGACACCGGGGAGCTGTTTTTT.

This clonotype was picked up many times. Here the CDR3 reads CASSPLQATGELFF. CDR3 bases: TGTGCCAGCAGTCCCCTACAGGCCACCGGGGAGCTGTTTTTT. The chain carries TRBV12-3 or TRBV12-4 and TRBJ2-2, with D possibly being TRBD1 (5 bases). The ends were cut back, 5 bases at V and 4 bases at J, with 11 bases in the middle. The CDR3 contains 14 residues.

J is TRBJ1-4 and V is TRBV7-9; D possibly corresponds to TRBD1 (6 bases). The CDR3 totals 15 residues. CDR1 is SEHNR and CDR2 is FQNEAQ in the germline V gene (reference sequence). V was pared by 0 bases and J by 6 bases, with 11 bases between. CDR3 residues: CASSLAQGIYEKLFF. DNA for the CDR3: TGTGCCAGCAGCTTAGCGCAGGGGATATATGAAAAACTGTTTTTT.

The V call is TRBV3-1, the J call TRBJ1-5; D call uncertain. Germline loops: CDR1 LGHDT, CDR2 YNNKEL (reference sequence). This CDR3 is 13 amino acids long. Trimming cost V 4 bases and J 6 bases, with 10 bases left between them. The CDR3 region is CASSPIGVQPQHF. CDR3 nucleotide sequence: TGTGCCAGCAGCCCCATCGGGGTTCAGCCCCAGCATTTT.